A selection of T cell receptor beta chains follows, all from one sample in a study of read filtering for tumor transcriptome and immune sequencing. TCRdb itself ran the reads through MiXCR, one entry per CDR3 protein. The sample lists some 40,000 distinct CDR3 sequences; 12% were seen once. The specimen sequenced was a population of CD138-negative cells sorted from bone marrow. The receptors originated from a donor at least 40 years old with multiple myeloma. Each CDR3 is given with its conserved first and last residue. Each record gives: clone size, CDR3 length, J gene, V gene, D gene, CDR3 DNA, CDR3 protein. The D gene is left open where the match is weak. The size field is filled for only some rows; it gives once, few, many or a size class.

>NA|16|TRBJ2-1|TRBV28|NA
TGTGCCCGCAGTCGGGGATCTTCCGACCTCTACGATGAGCAGTTCTTC
CARSRGSSDLYDEQFF
>large|16|TRBJ2-1|TRBV7-8|TRBD2
TGTGCCAGCAGCTTAGCGCGGGGACTAGGATCACATGAGCAGTTCTTC
CASSLARGLGSHEQFF
>many|16|TRBJ2-5|TRBV11-2|NA
TGTGCCAGCAGTAGAATAGGGGCCCTACTCCAAGAGACCCAGTACTTC
CASSRIGALLQETQYF
>many|16|TRBJ2-1|TRBV18|TRBD2
TGTGCCAGCTCACCAGGTCTAGCGGGGGCCTACAATGAGCAGTTCTTC
CASSPGLAGAYNEQFF
>many|16|TRBJ2-3|TRBV7-9|NA
TGTGCCAGCAGTCCAACCGGGACTCCCGACACAGATACGCAGTATTTT
CASSPTGTPDTDTQYF
>many|15|TRBJ2-3|TRBV7-9|TRBD2
TGTGCCACCACCCCTTGGGGGGGGGGCACAGATACGCAGTATTTT
CATTPWGGGTDTQYF
>many|14|TRBJ2-1|TRBV5-5|TRBD2
TGTGCCAGCAGCTTGGCGGGGGGGCTGGGTGAGCAGTTCTTC
CASSLAGGLGEQFF
>few|12|TRBJ2-3|TRBV29-1|NA
TGCAGCGTTGCTAAGGACGCCCCGGAGCAGTATTTT
CSVAKDAPEQYF
>many|12|TRBJ2-1|TRBV5-4|NA
TGTGCCAGCAGCTTGTTCTCTTCTGAGCAGTTCTTC
CASSLFSSEQFF
>many|14|TRBJ2-7|TRBV19|TRBD1
TGTGCCAGTAGCCATCGACAGGGGGGACACGAGCAGTACTTC
CASSHRQGGHEQYF
>many|13|TRBJ2-7|TRBV5-6|NA
TGTGCCAGCAGCTTGGTGAGAGTGGACGAGCAGTACTTC
CASSLVRVDEQYF
>NA|15|TRBJ1-1|TRBV3-1|TRBD1
TGTGCCAGCAGCCAATCGGCACAGGGGAGGGCTGAAGCTTTCTTT
CASSQSAQGRAEAFF
>many|14|TRBJ2-3|TRBV11-2|TRBD2
TGTGCCAGCTGGGGGCTAGCGGGGGAGGATACGCAGTATTTT
CASWGLAGEDTQYF
>many|19|TRBJ2-6|TRBV5-6|NA
TGTGCCAGCAGCCTCCCCTCGGGACACTTTTTTTCTGGGGCCAACGTCCTGACTTTC
CASSLPSGHFFSGANVLTF
>many|15|TRBJ2-1|TRBV5-1|NA
TGCGCCAGCAGCTCCCTATCCGGGGCTTACAATGAGCAGTTCTTC
CASSSLSGAYNEQFF
>many|15|TRBJ2-2|TRBV20-1|TRBD1
TGCAGTGCTCGGAAGGGGACAGGGGGCACCGGGGAGCTGTTTTTT
CSARKGTGGTGELFF
>NA|11|TRBJ2-5|TRBV11-1|NA
TGTGCCAGCAGCTCCGAGGTCACCCAGTACTTC
CASSSEVTQYF
>many|16|TRBJ2-3|TRBV29-1|TRBD2
TGCAGCGTTGGGGTCCCTAGCGGGGGGGTCACAGATACGCAGTATTTT
CSVGVPSGGVTDTQYF
>medium-sized|17|TRBJ1-4|TRBV19|NA
TGTGCCAGTAGTATAAGGGCCGACACCCGAGGAGAAGAAAAACTGTTTTTT
CASSIRADTRGEEKLFF
>many|14|TRBJ1-5|TRBV18|NA
TGTGCCAGCTCACCGACCGGATCCAGTCAGCCCCAGCATTTT
CASSPTGSSQPQHF
>many|17|TRBJ2-7|TRBV20-1|TRBD2
TGCAGTGCTAGAGATCTAGCGGGGGGGATTAGAATCTACGAGCAGTACTTC
CSARDLAGGIRIYEQYF
>many|15|TRBJ1-1|TRBV18|NA
TGTGCCAGCTCCCCTCTGGGGGATATGAACACTGAAGCTTTCTTT
CASSPLGDMNTEAFF
>many|14|TRBJ2-3|TRBV11-2|NA
TGTGCCAGCAGCTTAAACTCAATCACAGATACGCAGTATTTT
CASSLNSITDTQYF
>many|12|TRBJ2-5|TRBV6-2/TRBV6-3|NA
TGTGCCAGCACCGACAGAGCCGAGACCCAGTACTTC
CASTDRAETQYF
>many|15|TRBJ2-1|TRBV2|NA
TGTGCCAGCAGTGCTCTAAGGGGGGGATACAATGAGCAGTTCTTC
CASSALRGGYNEQFF
>NA|13|TRBJ2-5|TRBV27|NA
TGTGCCAGCAGTATTTTCCCCGGGCGCACCCAGTACTTC
CASSIFPGRTQYF
>many|13|TRBJ2-7|TRBV30|NA
TGTGCCTGGAGTGTAATACAGGGAGTCGAGCAGTACTTC
CAWSVIQGVEQYF
>many|17|TRBJ2-5|TRBV14|NA
TGTGCCAGCAGCCGGGCTGGGACGGACCTTTCCAAGAGACCCCAGTACTTC
CASSRAGTDLSKRPQYF
>many|12|TRBJ2-5|TRBV20-1|NA
TGCAGTGCTCGCAGGGCCCAAGAGACCCAGTACTTC
CSARRAQETQYF
>many|14|TRBJ2-4|TRBV3-1|TRBD1
TGTGCCAGCAGCCACCGGACAGGACAAAACATTCAGTACTTC
CASSHRTGQNIQYF
>many|14|TRBJ2-1|TRBV6-2/TRBV6-3|TRBD1
TGTGCCAGCAGTTACGTAGAGGGGGCGGGTGAGCAGTTCTTC
CASSYVEGAGEQFF
>many|15|TRBJ2-1|TRBV7-9|NA
TGTGCCAGCCACCCCGATCGACCTTCCTACAATGAGCAGTTCTTC
CASHPDRPSYNEQFF
>many|16|TRBJ2-1|TRBV9|NA
TGTGCCAGCAGCCCAACCGGAGGGGGGGCCGTAAATGAGCAGTTCTTC
CASSPTGGGAVNEQFF
>few|16|TRBJ2-7|TRBV19|TRBD2
TGTGCCAGTAGTATTAGGGAAGCGGGGGACTCCTACGAGCAGTACTTC
CASSIREAGDSYEQYF
>many|13|TRBJ2-3|TRBV11-2|TRBD1
TGTGCCAGCACCGACAGGGGGCGTGATACGCAGTATTTT
CASTDRGRDTQYF
>NA|12|TRBJ1-1|TRBV20-1|NA
TGCAGTGCTAGCAGGGGAGAGACTGAAGCTTTCTTT
CSASRGETEAFF
>many|15|TRBJ2-5|TRBV25-1|TRBD2
TGTGCCAGCAGTCGCGCTAGCGGGGGGTCGGAGACCCAGTACTTC
CASSRASGGSETQYF
>many|16|TRBJ2-2|TRBV4-1|TRBD1
TGCGCCAGCAGCCATTGGGACAGACTGATTCCCGGGGAGCTGTTTTTT
CASSHWDRLIPGELFF
>many|14|TRBJ2-1|TRBV5-1|TRBD2
TGCGCCAGCAGTCCGGGAGGGACCTACAATGAGCAGTTCTTC
CASSPGGTYNEQFF
>few|17|TRBJ1-3|TRBV11-2|TRBD1
TGTGCCAGCAGCTTATTTTCGACTGGGACAGCTGGAAACACCATATATTTT
CASSLFSTGTAGNTIYF
>many|14|TRBJ2-2|TRBV7-2|TRBD1
TGTGCCAGCAGCCAAACAGGGGTGGCCGGGGAGCTGTTTTTT
CASSQTGVAGELFF
>many|12|TRBJ2-1|TRBV28|NA
TGTGCCAGCACTCTAGCGAACAATGAGCAGTTCTTC
CASTLANNEQFF
>many|14|TRBJ2-2|TRBV14|TRBD1
TGTGCCAGCAGCCCTCGGACAGGAACCGGGGAGCTGTTTTTT
CASSPRTGTGELFF
>medium-sized|16|TRBJ2-1|TRBV12-3/TRBV12-4|NA
TGTGCCAGCACCCTCTTGAAGGGAGTCCCCTTTGATGAGCAGTTCTTC
CASTLLKGVPFDEQFF
>many|13|TRBJ1-2|TRBV20-1|NA
TGCAGTGCTTTTTCCGGGACTGAATATGGCTACACCTTC
CSAFSGTEYGYTF